Following are 30 T cell receptor beta chains from one sample sequenced in a study of blood T cell repertoires in COVID-19. Generated by immunoSEQ multiplex PCR, the TCRdb table keeps only in-frame clones and is missing some. The sample holds some 170,000 clones, about 81% seen once. Sequenced sample: peripheral blood. The receptors were gathered from a woman between 65 and 79 years old with acute or convalescent COVID-19.

This chain connects TRBV5-1 to TRBJ1-2; no clear D. The CDR3 contains 15 residues. Germline assignment: CDR1 SGHRS and CDR2 YFSETQ. Trimming shortened V by 0 bases and J by 8 bases, and 17 bases separated the two germline ends. For the CDR3, the DNA is TGCGCCAGCAGCTTGGGAACAGCTACAGCACGAGGCTACACCTTC. Its translation is CASSLGTATARGYTF. Full variable domain (outside the CDR3, taken from reference TRBV5-1 and TRBJ1-2): KAGVTQTPRYLIKTRGQQVTLSCSPISGHRSVSWYQQTPGQGLQFLFEYFSETQRNKGNFPGRFSGRQFSNSRSEMNVSTLELGDSALYLCASSLGTATARGYTFGSGTRLTVV.

The chain recombines TRBV6-5 with TRBJ1-2; D is possibly TRBD1 (5 bases). Per the germline V gene, CDR1 is MNHEY and CDR2 is SVGAGI. The CDR3 spans 13 residues. Trimming removed 5 bases from V and 4 bases from J, with 11 bases in between. CDR3 protein: CASSTKQAYGYTF. The CDR3, as DNA: TGTGCCAGCAGTACTAAACAGGCCTATGGCTACACCTTC.

This clone was observed many times. The rearrangement uses TRBV7-2 and TRBJ1-5; weak D call: TRBD1 (6 bases). Germline lookup yields CDR1 SGHTA and CDR2 FQGNSA. The CDR3 extends over 13 amino acids. V lost 5 bases, J lost 3 bases, and 8 bases lay in between. The DNA of the CDR3 is TGTGCCAGCAGCCGACAGGACAATCAGCCCCAGCATTTT. It translates to CASSRQDNQPQHF.

Only a few counts were recorded for this clone. The chain recombines TRBV28 with TRBJ1-1; tentatively, D is TRBD1 (6 bases). The CDR3 is 13 residues long. Per germline, CDR1 MDHEN and CDR2 SYDVKM. V was shortened by 1 base and J by 3 bases, with 6 bases between the two germline ends. This CDR3 is CASSLYRDTEAFF. Here the CDR3 DNA reads TGTGCCAGCAGTTTATACAGGGACACTGAAGCTTTCTTT.

J is TRBJ1-5 and V is TRBV5-6; 7 bases are shared with TRBD1. V was pared by 6 bases and J by 7 bases, with 7 bases of the junction left unmatched. Looked up from germline, CDR1 is SGHDT and CDR2 is YYEEEE. The CDR3 loop spans 13 amino acids. CDR3 nucleotide sequence: TGTGCCAGCACCCGACAGGGAGACCAGCCCCAGCATTTT. It translates to CASTRQGDQPQHF.

V gene TRBV6-5 combines with J gene TRBJ1-5; D may be TRBD1 (5 bases). The CDR3 spans 14 residues. Trimming took off 0 bases at V and 6 bases at J, with 9 bases between the two ends. CDR1 and CDR2 from the germline V gene are MNHEY and SVGAGI. Here the CDR3 DNA reads TGTGCCAGCAGTTACTCCAGGGTCGGTCAGCCCCAGCATTTT. Translation: CASSYSRVGQPQHF.

V gene TRBV28 combines with J gene TRBJ2-7; possibly TRBD1 for D (6 bases). The CDR3 contains 11 residues. CDR1 is MDHEN and CDR2 is SYDVKM in the germline V gene. V lost 9 bases to trimming and J lost 5 bases, with 11 bases between them. The CDR3 reads CASTGIHEQYF. The CDR3 region has the DNA TGTGCCAGTACAGGGATCCACGAGCAGTACTTC.

This clone came up a few times. The chain combines TRBV20-1 with TRBJ2-1; D is possibly TRBD2 (5 bases). CDR1 DFQATT and CDR2 SNEGSKA come from the germline V gene (reference sequence). This CDR3 is 15 amino acids long. The V gene lost 6 bases and the J gene lost 3 bases, with 18 bases spanning the gap. Here the CDR3 reads CSASTSRGFYNEQFF. The CDR3 nucleotides read TGCAGTGCCAGTACTAGTAGAGGGTTCTACAATGAGCAGTTCTTC.

The rearrangement links TRBV14 to TRBJ1-2; D is possibly TRBD1 (5 bases). This CDR3 is 18 amino acids long. The germline gives CDR1 SGHDN, CDR2 FVKESK. V dropped 4 bases and J dropped 5 bases, with 26 bases sitting between them. CDR3 protein: CASSPPQLWGRRQYGYTF. CDR3 DNA sequence: TGTGCCAGCAGCCCGCCACAGCTCTGGGGCCGAAGACAGTATGGCTACACCTTC.

CDR3 sequence: CASSLAGGSGANVLTF. The CDR3 coding sequence is TGTGCCAGCAGCTTAGCAGGGGGCTCTGGGGCCAACGTCCTGACTTTC. This chain uses TRBV11-2 with TRBJ2-6; 7 nucleotides line up with TRBD1. V lost 1 base and J lost 0; bases outside the gene matches: 0. Germline loops: CDR1 SGHAT, CDR2 FQNNGV. The CDR3 has 16 amino acids.

The V gene is TRBV2, the J gene TRBJ1-6; weak D call: TRBD1 (5 bases). Germline CDR1 SNHLY, CDR2 FYNNEI. The V gene lost 3 bases and the J gene lost 7 bases, with 13 bases spanning the gap. The CDR3 sequence is 15 residues long. CDR3 sequence: CASSEGGVGNSPLHF. The CDR3 DNA sequence: TGTGCCAGCAGTGAGGGGGGGGTGGGCAATTCACCCCTCCACTTT.

The V call is TRBV29-1, the J call TRBJ1-2; 8 bases are shared with TRBD1. This CDR3 is built from 11 residues. Losses at the gene ends were 2 bases for V and 8 bases for J; bases not matched to a gene: 1. CDR1 is SQVTM, CDR2 ANQGSEA, per germline. The DNA for the CDR3 is TGCAGCGTTGAACGGGACAGGGGCTACACCTTC. This encodes CSVERDRGYTF.

This rearrangement joins TRBV20-1 to TRBJ2-7; D not resolved. Trimming shortened V by 3 bases and J by 4 bases, and 7 bases separated the two germline ends. The CDR3 is made up of 11 amino acids. Germline CDR1 and CDR2: DFQATT and SNEGSKA (reference sequence). The CDR3 loop reads CSARGPYEQYF. The CDR3 DNA sequence: TGCAGTGCTAGGGGCCCTTACGAGCAGTACTTC.

The genes are TRBV2 and TRBJ1-2; D remains unclear. Germline assignment: CDR1 SNHLY and CDR2 FYNNEI. The CDR3 runs to 15 residues. V lost 2 bases and J lost 3, with 13 bases in between. The CDR3 loop reads CASSEFVGGYYGYTF. CDR3 nucleotides: TGTGCCAGCAGTGAATTCGTTGGCGGATACTATGGCTACACCTTC.

V gene TRBV19 combines with J gene TRBJ2-1, with D possibly matching TRBD1 (6 bases). Trimming took off 1 base at V and 0 bases at J, with 16 bases between the two ends. The CDR3 spans 18 residues. The germline V gene has CDR1 LNHDA and CDR2 SQIVND (reference sequence). The CDR3, as DNA: TGTGCCAGTAGTATAGGCTGGGGGCCTGGGGCCTCCTACAATGAGCAGTTCTTC. Its translation is CASSIGWGPGASYNEQFF.

CDR3 residues: CASRDRVGYTF. In DNA form, the CDR3 reads TGTGCCAGCAGGGACAGGGTTGGCTACACCTTC. This chain connects TRBV2 to TRBJ1-2, with 8 bases aligning to TRBD1. The CDR3 length is 11 residues. Germline loops: CDR1 SNHLY, CDR2 FYNNEI. Trimming took 6 bases from V and 7 from J; bases not matched to a gene: 1.

This rearrangement joins TRBV6-2 or TRBV6-3 to TRBJ1-5; the D gene is possibly TRBD1 (5 bases). Trimming removed 0 bases from V and 7 bases from J, with 16 bases in between. CDR3 length: 16 residues. The germline gives CDR1 MNHEY, CDR2 SVGEGT. For the CDR3, the DNA is TGTGCCAGCAGTTACTCGTTTGACAGCCTGCGGCAGCCCCAGCATTTT. It translates to CASSYSFDSLRQPQHF.

In DNA form, the CDR3 reads TGTGCCAGCAGCGGAGACAGGGGCCGGGAGACCCAGTACTTC. Its translation is CASSGDRGRETQYF. V usage is TRBV11-2 and J usage is TRBJ2-5, with TRBD1 matching 8 bases. Germline CDR1 SGHAT, CDR2 FQNNGV. The CDR3 is made up of 14 amino acids. V shed 5 bases and J 5 bases; nucleotides not matched to a gene: 7.

This sequence joins TRBV11-3 and TRBJ2-7, with a weak D call TRBD1 (6 bases). Germline-derived CDR1 and CDR2 are SGHNT and YENEEA. Trimming stripped 3 bases from V and 6 bases from J, with 12 bases between. There are 13 residues in the CDR3. The CDR3 is CASSFATGSEQYF. DNA for the CDR3: TGTGCCAGCAGCTTTGCAACAGGGAGCGAGCAGTACTTC.

J is TRBJ1-5 and V is TRBV30, with a weak D call TRBD1 (5 bases). Germline assignment: CDR1 GTSNPN and CDR2 SVGIG (reference sequence). CDR3 length: 14 residues. The V and J ends lost 0 bases and 2 bases respectively, with 8 bases between them. CDR3 in amino acids: CAWSVKGGNQPQHF. The CDR3 bases are TGTGCCTGGAGTGTTAAAGGGGGCAATCAGCCCCAGCATTTT.

This clone has only a few counts. The genes are TRBV9 and TRBJ2-1, with D possibly matching TRBD2 (5 bases). The CDR3 has 14 residues. Trimming took 4 bases from V and 5 from J, leaving 13 bases between them. Per germline, CDR1 SGDLS and CDR2 YYNGEE. CDR3 DNA: TGTGCCAGCAGCCCCCGGTGGGAGAACAATGAGCAGTTCTTC. Its protein product is CASSPRWENNEQFF.

This clone was seen a few times. The chain combines TRBV15 with TRBJ1-5; D is unclear. This CDR3 has 14 residues. Trimming removed 6 bases at V and 2 bases at J, with 11 bases between. The germline V gene has CDR1 LNHNV and CDR2 YYDKDF (reference sequence). The CDR3 nucleotides read TGTGCCACCAGTAAAGGCGGGGGCAATCAGCCCCAGCATTTT. Translated, it gives CATSKGGGNQPQHF.

This clone has just a few counts. The rearrangement uses TRBV6-5 and TRBJ2-7; perhaps TRBD2 as D (7 bases). The germline V and J ends were trimmed by 2 bases and 5 bases, with 10 bases remaining between them. Germline lookup yields CDR1 MNHEY and CDR2 SVGAGI. The CDR3 totals 13 residues. CDR3 amino acids: CASSYGRGNEQYF. The DNA of the CDR3 is TGTGCCAGCAGTTACGGGAGGGGGAACGAGCAGTACTTC.

The V gene is TRBV4-2, the J gene TRBJ2-7; 9 positions agree with TRBD1. The CDR3 length is 16 residues. Germline V gene lookup returns CDR1 LGHNA and CDR2 YNFKEQ. Trimming at V came to 0 bases and at J to 3 bases, leaving 6 bases not matched to a gene. The CDR3 DNA is TGTGCCAGCAGCCAAGATCTGGGACAGGGCGACTACGAGCAGTACTTC. This encodes CASSQDLGQGDYEQYF.

The chain's CDR3 is CASMGGLPGEKLFF. The CDR3, as DNA: TGTGCCAGCATGGGCGGTCTGCCGGGGGAAAAACTGTTTTTT. This rearrangement joins TRBV6-5 to TRBJ1-4; D is unresolved. In germline, CDR1 is MNHEY, CDR2 SVGAGI. The CDR3 loop spans 14 amino acids. Trimming pared 7 bases from V and 8 bases from J, leaving 17 bases between.

The rearrangement links TRBV5-1 to TRBJ1-2; 7 bases agree with TRBD1. The CDR3 spans 14 residues. The J segment lost 4 bases and the V segment lost 0 bases, leaving 3 bases of the junction unmatched. CDR1 and CDR2 (germline): SGHRS, YFSETQ. This CDR3 reads CASSLGDSFYGYTF. CDR3 in DNA: TGCGCCAGCAGCTTGGGGGACAGCTTCTATGGCTACACCTTC.

This chain uses TRBV19 with TRBJ2-6; D possibly corresponds to TRBD2 (5 bases). The length of the CDR3 is 18 residues. V dropped 4 bases and J dropped 2 bases, with 18 bases sitting between them. The germline V gene has CDR1 LNHDA and CDR2 SQIVND (reference sequence). In DNA form, the CDR3 reads TGTGCCAGTAGTACAAATATGGCGGGCGCCGCTGGGGCCAACGTCCTGACTTTC. It yields the protein CASSTNMAGAAGANVLTF.

This chain connects TRBV27 to TRBJ2-3; 10 bases align to TRBD1. Germline CDR1 MNHEY, CDR2 SMNVEV (reference sequence). V dropped 7 bases and J dropped 1; count of bases not matched to a gene: 5. CDR3 length: 15 residues. The CDR3 region is CASTTGTGGTDTQYF. As DNA, the CDR3 is TGTGCCAGCACAACCGGGACAGGGGGCACAGATACGCAGTATTTT.

The chain is built from TRBV30 and TRBJ1-2; D perhaps matches TRBD1 (6 bases). Germline assignment: CDR1 GTSNPN and CDR2 SVGIG (reference sequence). The CDR3 contains 12 residues. The V end lost 3 bases, the J end lost 7 bases, and 12 bases lay between the germline ends. CDR3 in amino acids: CAWSQGRFGYTF. CDR3 bases: TGTGCCTGGAGCCAGGGGCGGTTTGGCTACACCTTC.

This chain links TRBV4-3 with TRBJ2-3; D may be TRBD1 (6 bases). The CDR3 consists of 16 residues. Germline V gives CDR1 LGHNA, CDR2 YSLEER. Trimming shortened V by 2 bases and J by 2 bases, and 14 bases separated the two germline ends. This chain's CDR3 is CASSQSADSNTDTQYF. CDR3 nucleotide sequence: TGCGCCAGCAGCCAATCCGCGGACAGCAACACAGATACGCAGTATTTT.